This T cell receptor beta chain was obtained from a study of blood T cell repertoires in COVID-19. In the study overall: PBMCs, B-cell-depleted T cells, or T cells provided the cDNA or gDNA that made up the material.

In the study's own analysis: Estimates of nucleated cell counts were drawn from the amplification of reference gene primers. Measured with immunoSEQ multiplex PCR; TCRdb has only the in-frame clones, and not every one. V and J calls and clone size are given by that table; D and trimming were obtained from the DNA. Found here are about 200,000 clones, approximately 87% of them singletons; the top ten hold approximately 0.75%. Germline V gene lookup returns CDR1 MNHNY and CDR2 SVGAGI (reference sequence). The CDR3 is made up of 15 amino acids. The ends lost 8 bases at V and 1 base at J; junction bases unmatched: 8.

The specimen was peripheral blood. The chain couples TRBV6-6 to TRBJ1-5, with 7 bases matching TRBD1. The sequence came from a woman in her sixties or seventies with acute or convalescent COVID-19. CDR3 sequence reads: CASSQTGTSNQPQHF. CDR3 nucleotides: TGTGCCAGCTCTCAGACAGGGACGAGCAATCAGCCCCAGCATTTT.